This TCR beta chain was recovered during a study of early T cells in non-severe SARS-CoV-2 infection (dated by TCRdb to the early 2020s). Notes on the research overall: TCR sequencing used bulk RNA from unsorted whole blood, so alpha and beta chains could not be paired.

As regards this clonotype: Its antigen is not yet known. Per-base quality was not reported, and no clone a single base away is much larger than it.

Beyond this particular receptor, the publication reports: VDJdb matching was skewed toward anti-spike CD8 responses and likely underestimated virus-specific expansions, missing private and CD4 specificities.

The library was obtained by 5' RACE. The run used a NextSeq 500. The TCR library protocol attached unique molecular identifiers to individual cDNA molecules to correct for sequencing error and PCR bias. Sequencing covered both TCR alpha and beta chains, and within each sample the abundances of alpha and beta sequences were tightly co-correlated. The authors' analysis ran thus. Decombinator V4 was used to annotate TCR sequences for V gene, J gene and CDR3. Expanded TCRs were defined as changing significantly between any two time points under a Poisson model with p below 0.0001. TCR abundances were normalised to the total number of TCRs sequenced in each sample and reported as counts per million. TRAV1-2 paired with TRAJ12, TRAJ20 or TRAJ33 defined MAIT TCRs, while TRAV10 paired with TRAJ18 defined iNKT TCRs. VDJdb, accessed 1 November 2021, was searched for CMV, EBV and SARS-CoV-2 annotated TCRs, with TCRs annotated for multiple antigens excluded. Clones were called with MiXCR by TCRdb after fastp trimmed the public reads at Q25, and only in-frame beta chains were retained. Under each unique CDR3 protein, matching rows form one entry showing the most common genes and DNA. These V and J calls are TCRdb output, not the study's own analysis. Counted in this sample were about 47,000 distinct CDR3 sequences; less than 10% of them appeared once. The ten largest clones represent roughly 5.5% of the sample.

The germline V gene encodes CDR1 SGHNT and CDR2 YYREEE (reference sequence). V and J are trimmed by 5 bases and 6 bases, and the gene matches miss 4 bases of the junction. The CDR3 contains 14 residues, cysteine and phenylalanine counted. Only the CDR3 part of the read is kept: 42 bases, read in frame from the first base. The study was a case-control design nested within a healthcare worker cohort in London, UK, with weekly nasopharyngeal swab PCR tests and blood sampling. Healthcare workers were recruited between 23 and 31 March 2020, during the week of the UK lockdown, and were followed weekly for up to roughly 15 weeks.

The sequenced sample was whole blood, obtained at baseline. Recombination joined TRBV5-4 with TRBJ2-3; 12 middle bases align to TRBD2. The receptor was derived from an adult who was a healthcare worker with PCR-confirmed SARS-CoV-2 infection or an uninfected control (not recorded which). The CDR3 amino acid sequence is: CASRLAGGSDTQYF. The DNA sequence is TGTGCCAGCAGACTAGCGGGAGGATCCGATACGCAGTATTTT.